These 17 T cell receptor beta chains share one sample of origin, sequenced in a study of glioma-infiltrating T cells after dendritic cell vaccination. The repertoire was sequenced with immunoSEQ multiplex PCR; TCRdb's copy has only in-frame clones and lacks some. The sample contains about 49,000 clones, about 85% of which appear only once. Specimen: blood, collected before dendritic cell vaccination. These receptors came from a human donor with glioblastoma.

This sequence joins TRBV15 and TRBJ2-2, with D possibly TRBD1 on 6 matching bases. Germline V lookup: CDR1 LNHNV, CDR2 YYDKDF (reference sequence). With 2 bases removed from V and 8 bases from J, the gap between germline ends came to 15 bases. The CDR3 has 15 amino acids. The CDR3 spells CATSRRDTPPGELFF. CDR3 sequence (DNA): TGTGCCACCAGCAGAAGGGACACGCCACCTGGGGAGCTGTTTTTT.

The V call is TRBV5-1, the J call TRBJ2-3; a weak D match, TRBD2 (5 bases). Germline V gene lookup returns CDR1 SGHRS and CDR2 YFSETQ. The CDR3 sequence is 13 residues long. Deletions cut 3 bases from V and 2 bases from J, with 7 bases between. For the CDR3, the DNA is TGCGCCAGCAGCTCGGGGTTCACAGATACGCAGTATTTT. Residues: CASSSGFTDTQYF.

The rearrangement uses TRBV12-5 and TRBJ1-1, with no clear D. V was cut by 6 bases and J by 2 bases, with 10 bases left in between. Germline CDR1 is LGHNT and CDR2 is FRNRAP. This CDR3 has 13 residues. CDR3 coding DNA: TGTGCTAGTGGACCGAGGGTTAACACTGAAGCTTTCTTT. This encodes CASGPRVNTEAFF.

The chain couples TRBV6-1 to TRBJ1-5; tentatively, D is TRBD1 (5 bases). This CDR3 has 14 amino acids. CDR1 MNHNS and CDR2 SASEGT come from the germline V gene. Trimming removed 7 bases from V and 8 bases from J, with 18 bases in between. CDR3 amino acids: CASTRWGSSEPQHF. DNA of the CDR3: TGTGCCAGCACCCGATGGGGCTCCTCGGAGCCCCAGCATTTT.

This chain uses TRBV5-1 with TRBJ2-7; possible D gene TRBD2, 5 bases. The germline CDR1 and CDR2 sequences are SGHRS and YFSETQ. The CDR3 length is 15 residues. Trimming cost V 0 bases and J 7 bases, with 17 bases left between them. The CDR3 sequence: CASSLARTPTGEQYF. The CDR3 DNA follows: TGCGCCAGCAGCTTGGCCCGGACTCCTACGGGGGAGCAGTACTTC.

V and J are TRBV5-5 and TRBJ2-5; 9 bases fit TRBD2. V gave up 4 bases and J gave up 5 bases; unmatched junction bases: 9. Looked up from germline, CDR1 is SGHKS and CDR2 is YYEKEE (reference sequence). The CDR3 contains 15 residues. The CDR3 protein is CASSPAGGERETQYF. As DNA, the CDR3 is TGTGCCAGCAGCCCCGCGGGGGGGGAGCGGGAGACCCAGTACTTC.

This sequence joins TRBV15 and TRBJ1-5; no firm D call. V dropped 1 base and J dropped 3 bases, with 19 bases sitting between them. The germline gives CDR1 LNHNV, CDR2 YYDKDF (reference sequence). CDR3 size: 18 residues. This CDR3 reads CATSRVPPERGFNQPQHF. Here the CDR3 DNA reads TGTGCCACCAGCAGAGTCCCCCCTGAGAGAGGGTTCAATCAGCCCCAGCATTTT.

This clone was counted a few times. V usage is TRBV5-4 and J usage is TRBJ1-2, with D uncertain. CDR3 length: 11 amino acids. Trimming shortened V by 9 bases and J by 4 bases, and 10 bases separated the two germline ends. CDR1 and CDR2 (germline): SGHNT, YYREEE (reference sequence). Written as DNA, the CDR3 is TGTGCCACAGGCAGTATCTATGGCTACACCTTC. The encoded protein is CATGSIYGYTF.

This sequence joins TRBV27 and TRBJ2-5, with D perhaps matching TRBD2 (6 bases). Trimming stripped 4 bases from V and 7 bases from J, with 16 bases between. The V gene's germline CDR1 is MNHEY and CDR2 SMNVEV (reference sequence). The CDR3 consists of 14 residues. CDR3 residues: CASSSGTLLGTQYF. In DNA, the CDR3 is TGTGCCAGCAGTTCCGGGACTTTATTGGGGACCCAGTACTTC.

This clone occurred a few times. The CDR3 is CATRTSGLTYEQYF. CDR3 nucleotide sequence: TGTGCTACAAGGACTAGCGGGCTCACCTACGAGCAGTACTTC. This rearrangement joins TRBV10-3 to TRBJ2-7; 11 bases agree with TRBD2. Germline lookup yields CDR1 ENHRY and CDR2 SYGVKD. This CDR3 is built from 14 residues.

As DNA, the CDR3 is TGTGCCAGCAGCTCAATGGGGGGGGTAGGGACTGAAGCTTTCTTT. Residues: CASSSMGGVGTEAFF. The rearrangement uses TRBV9 and TRBJ1-1, with a weak D call TRBD1 (5 bases). The CDR3 spans 15 residues. The V end lost 4 bases, the J end lost 5 bases, and 18 bases lay between the germline ends. The germline V gene has CDR1 SGDLS and CDR2 YYNGEE. The variable domain in full, with the rest retrieved from reference TRBV9 and TRBJ1-1, is DSGVTQTPKHLITATGQRVTLRCSPRSGDLSVYWYQQSLDQGLQFLIQYYNGEERAKGNILERFSAQQFPDLHSELNLSSLELGDSALYFCASSSMGGVGTEAFFGQGTRLTVV.

V usage is TRBV19 and J usage is TRBJ2-3, with 10 bases matching TRBD2. CDR3 length: 16 amino acids. Germline CDR1 reads LNHDA; CDR2 reads SQIVND (reference sequence). Trimming at V came to 3 bases and at J to 4 bases, leaving 7 bases not matched to a gene. CDR3 DNA sequence: TGTGCCAGTAGTATCTCAGCGGGAGGGCCACCAGATACGCAGTATTTT. Protein sequence: CASSISAGGPPDTQYF.

In this sample, this clone turned up once. The chain employs TRBV9 and TRBJ2-1, with D tentatively TRBD1 (5 bases). Per germline, CDR1 SGDLS and CDR2 YYNGEE. The V end was cut by 4 bases, the J end by 8 bases, with 13 bases between. The CDR3 is 13 amino acids. The chain's CDR3 is CASSRTITHEQFF. The CDR3 DNA is TGTGCCAGCAGCAGGACAATAACCCATGAGCAGTTCTTC.

The rearrangement links TRBV9 to TRBJ1-5; 8 bases are shared with TRBD1. CDR3 length equals 15 residues. Trimming removed 3 bases from V and 7 bases from J; junction bases left unmatched: 9. Germline-derived CDR1 and CDR2 are SGDLS and YYNGEE. CDR3 region: CASSATGGASQPQHF. As DNA, the CDR3 is TGTGCCAGCAGCGCAACAGGGGGGGCGAGCCAGCCCCAGCATTTT.

The chain recombines TRBV19 with TRBJ1-6, with D possibly being TRBD1 (5 bases). The CDR3 spans 16 residues. V shed 4 bases and J shed 0 bases, with 10 bases lying between them. The V gene's germline CDR1 is LNHDA and CDR2 SQIVND (reference sequence). In DNA form, the CDR3 reads TGTGCCAGTAGTAGAGGCGGGGGCTCCTATAATTCACCCCTCCACTTT. Amino acids: CASSRGGGSYNSPLHF.

The chain uses TRBV15 and TRBJ2-2; 11 bases map to TRBD2. The J segment lost 6 bases and the V segment lost 0 bases, leaving 6 bases of the junction unmatched. Germline V gene sequence: CDR1 LNHNV, CDR2 YYDKDF (reference sequence). The CDR3 contains 17 residues. The CDR3 bases are TGTGCCACCAGCAGAGATCGGGGTAGCGGGAGGGCCGGGGAGCTGTTTTTT. Its protein is CATSRDRGSGRAGELFF.

The chain uses TRBV29-1 and TRBJ2-7; no definite D call. This CDR3 spans 13 amino acids. Trimming shortened V by 4 bases and J by 4 bases, and 14 bases separated the two germline ends. Per the germline V gene, CDR1 is SQVTM and CDR2 is ANQGSEA. CDR3 sequence (DNA): TGCAGCGTTGGTTTCGCAGGTTCTTACGAGCAGTACTTC. Translated: CSVGFAGSYEQYF.